The 25 T cell receptor beta chains presented below share a single source sample, sequenced in a study of cytomegalovirus exposure and HLA in healthy donors. Primers: 60 Vbeta forward and 13 Jbeta reverse. Method: immunoSEQ multiplex PCR; TCRdb's copy keeps in-frame clones and lacks some. The data contain some 150,000 clones, roughly 85% of them singletons. The material sequenced was PBMCs. The receptor source for this set is a man between 35 and 55 years old in good health and CMV-seronegative.

The V and J genes are TRBV29-1 and TRBJ2-3; TRBD2 matches 11 bases. The CDR3 has 14 residues. After removal of 7 bases from V and 6 bases from J, the junction contained 9 bases not matched to a gene. Germline loops: CDR1 SQVTM, CDR2 ANQGSEA. The CDR3 region is CSGDSASGGDTQYF. Written as DNA, the CDR3 is TGCAGCGGTGATAGCGCTAGCGGGGGGGATACGCAGTATTTT.

V and J are TRBV6-1 and TRBJ1-5; weak D call: TRBD1 (6 bases). The ends were cut back, 6 bases at V and 4 bases at J, with 19 bases in the middle. The germline gives CDR1 MNHNS, CDR2 SASEGT. The CDR3 consists of 16 residues. The CDR3 loop reads CASREPSGDGNQPQHF. CDR3 bases: TGTGCCAGCAGAGAACCCTCAGGGGATGGGAATCAGCCCCAGCATTTT.

The V call is TRBV5-1, the J call TRBJ2-7; 8 positions match TRBD2. The CDR3 totals 16 residues. With V trimmed by 4 bases and J by 3 bases, 12 bases remained unmatched. Germline assignment: CDR1 SGHRS and CDR2 YFSETQ. This CDR3 reads CASSPAGGGSIYEQYF. DNA for the CDR3: TGCGCCAGCAGCCCTGCGGGGGGCGGGAGCATCTACGAGCAGTACTTC.

The V gene is TRBV7-6, the J gene TRBJ1-2, with a tentative D call TRBD1 (6 bases). The germline CDR1 and CDR2 sequences are SGHVS and FNYEAQ. This CDR3 region has 17 residues. V lost 5 bases, J lost 2 bases, and 21 bases lay in between. CDR3 region: CASSHLEGGQSNYGYTF. The CDR3, as DNA: TGTGCCAGCAGCCACTTAGAGGGGGGGCAGTCGAACTATGGCTACACCTTC.

The genes are TRBV7-2 and TRBJ2-7, with D tentatively TRBD2 (5 bases). V lost 4 bases and J 7 bases, leaving 11 bases between the germline ends. There are 12 residues in the CDR3. The germline V gene has CDR1 SGHTA and CDR2 FQGNSA. CDR3 protein: CASSWGVSEQYF. For the CDR3, the DNA is TGTGCCAGCAGCTGGGGAGTGAGTGAGCAGTACTTC.

This sequence joins TRBV5-6 and TRBJ1-6; weak D call: TRBD1 (5 bases). Trimming removed 4 bases at V and 5 bases at J, with 16 bases between. The CDR3 sequence is 16 residues long. Germline V lookup: CDR1 SGHDT, CDR2 YYEEEE. CDR3 amino acids: CASSLWGRTNNSPLHF. Here the CDR3 DNA reads TGTGCCAGCAGCCTCTGGGGCAGGACGAATAATTCACCCCTCCACTTT.

The chain joins TRBV28 to TRBJ2-6, with 12 bases aligning to TRBD1. Unmatched junction bases numbered 14, after V lost 4 bases and J lost 10 bases. Looked up from germline, CDR1 is MDHEN and CDR2 is SYDVKM. CDR3 size: 18 residues. CDR3 loop: CASSSHPGQGAQDNVLTF. CDR3 DNA sequence: TGTGCCAGCAGTTCTCATCCGGGACAGGGGGCGCAAGATAACGTCCTGACTTTC.

This clone came up once. V gene TRBV28 combines with J gene TRBJ2-2; D is ambiguous. Germline loops: CDR1 MDHEN, CDR2 SYDVKM. V lost 2 bases and J lost 4, with 11 bases in between. The CDR3 spans 15 residues. The CDR3 DNA follows: TGTGCCAGCAGTTTAGAGGTCAGACTCACCGGGGAGCTGTTTTTT. Its translation is CASSLEVRLTGELFF.

The chain joins TRBV7-8 to TRBJ2-5; the match to TRBD1 covers 7 bases. CDR1 and CDR2 (germline): SGHVS, FQNEAQ. The V and J ends lost 1 base and 5 bases, in that order; junction bases with no gene match: 7. CDR3 size: 15 residues. The CDR3 sequence is CASSLVGTALETQYF. DNA for the CDR3: TGTGCCAGCAGCTTAGTTGGGACAGCACTGGAGACCCAGTACTTC.

CDR3 DNA: TGCGCCAGCAGCCAACTCCGGGATAGTAATTCACCCCTCCACTTT. Translating gives CASSQLRDSNSPLHF. J is TRBJ1-6 and V is TRBV4-1; D unresolved. This CDR3 has 15 residues. The germline V and J ends were trimmed by 2 bases and 6 bases, with 11 bases remaining between them. The V gene's germline CDR1 is MGHRA and CDR2 YSYEKL.

This clone has a single count. The V and J genes are TRBV6-1 and TRBJ1-5; D is ambiguous. Trimming took off 7 bases at V and 0 bases at J, with 7 bases between the two ends. The CDR3 length is 13 residues. Germline values: CDR1 MNHNS, CDR2 SASEGT. Here the CDR3 reads CASIEYSNQPQHF. The CDR3 bases are TGTGCCAGCATAGAGTATAGCAATCAGCCCCAGCATTTT.

The rearrangement uses TRBV28 and TRBJ2-7; 7 bases are a match to TRBD1. Germline loops: CDR1 MDHEN, CDR2 SYDVKM. The CDR3 is 13 amino acids. Trimming removed 8 bases from V and 7 bases from J; junction bases left unmatched: 11. CDR3 loop: CASLGDRAWEQYF. The CDR3 nucleotides are TGTGCCAGCCTCGGTGACAGGGCGTGGGAGCAGTACTTC.

The chain combines TRBV7-2 with TRBJ1-1, with D possibly matching TRBD1 (5 bases). The CDR3 is 16 amino acids. Trimming shortened V by 11 bases and J by 0 bases, and 22 bases separated the two germline ends. Germline V CDR1 and CDR2: SGHTA, FQGNSA. The CDR3 DNA follows: TGTGCCTCAGGACACGGGGCGCGGGGGGTGAACACTGAAGCTTTCTTT. Translation gives CASGHGARGVNTEAFF.

V and J are TRBV27 and TRBJ1-5; D remains unclear. Deletions cut 6 bases from V and 0 bases from J, with 9 bases between. This CDR3 is 14 amino acids long. Per the germline V gene, CDR1 is MNHEY and CDR2 is SMNVEV (reference sequence). The DNA of the CDR3 is TGTGCCAGCAGATACTTCTATAGCAATCAGCCCCAGCATTTT. Residues: CASRYFYSNQPQHF.

The genes are TRBV6-5 and TRBJ1-2; D might be TRBD1 (6 bases). Germline V gene data show CDR1 as MNHEY and CDR2 as SVGAGI. The CDR3 length is 15 residues. Trimming pared 6 bases from V and 0 bases from J, leaving 14 bases between. The CDR3 DNA is TGTGCCAGCAGGCGACGGGGGGCGACTAACTATGGCTACACCTTC. Its protein is CASRRRGATNYGYTF.

V gene TRBV5-1 combines with J gene TRBJ2-3; 9 bases agree with TRBD2. Looked up from germline, CDR1 is SGHRS and CDR2 is YFSETQ. The junction had 10 bases not matched to a gene; V was cut back by 1 base and J by 4 bases. The CDR3 sequence is 17 residues long. CDR3 in amino acids: CASSLISGRGSPDTQYF. CDR3 bases: TGCGCCAGCAGCTTGATTAGCGGGAGAGGGAGTCCAGATACGCAGTATTTT.

The genes are TRBV5-1 and TRBJ2-3, with 8 bases identical to TRBD2. V lost 2 bases to trimming and J lost 5 bases; unmatched junction nucleotides: 7. CDR1 is SGHRS, CDR2 YFSETQ, per germline. The CDR3 runs to 15 residues. The CDR3 loop is CASSLEQRELDTQYF. CDR3 nucleotides: TGCGCCAGCAGCTTAGAGCAGCGGGAGCTAGATACGCAGTATTTT. Full variable domain (rest looked up from reference TRBV5-1 and TRBJ2-3): KAGVTQTPRYLIKTRGQQVTLSCSPISGHRSVSWYQQTPGQGLQFLFEYFSETQRNKGNFPGRFSGRQFSNSRSEMNVSTLELGDSALYLCASSLEQRELDTQYFGPGTRLTVL.

The chain is built from TRBV6-5 and TRBJ2-7; 7 bases match TRBD1. This CDR3 is 14 amino acids long. Germline CDR1 MNHEY, CDR2 SVGAGI. The junction had 5 bases not matched to a gene; V was cut back by 6 bases and J by 0 bases. The CDR3 bases are TGTGCCAGCAGATACAGGGGCCCCTCCTACGAGCAGTACTTC. Protein sequence: CASRYRGPSYEQYF.

This clone has just one count. The J gene is TRBJ2-1, the V gene TRBV14; TRBD2 is a possible D gene (6 bases). CDR1 is SGHDN and CDR2 is FVKESK in the germline V gene. V was cut by 1 base and J by 4 bases, with 11 bases left in between. This CDR3 spans 15 amino acids. The CDR3, as DNA: TGTGCCAGCAGCCAAGGCAGGCGGGGATACAATGAGCAGTTCTTC. Protein: CASSQGRRGYNEQFF.

The rearrangement joins TRBV5-1 to TRBJ2-7; 9 nucleotides align to TRBD2. The CDR3 has 16 residues. The germline gives CDR1 SGHRS, CDR2 YFSETQ. After removal of 0 bases from V and 4 bases from J, the junction contained 8 bases not matched to a gene. Here the CDR3 reads CASSLGPSGASYEQYF. The CDR3 coding sequence is TGCGCCAGCAGCTTGGGGCCTAGCGGGGCCTCGTACGAGCAGTACTTC.

The gene calls are TRBV6-6 and TRBJ2-7; a weak D match, TRBD2 (6 bases). CDR3 size: 11 residues. V lost 4 bases and J lost 6, with 7 bases in between. Per germline, CDR1 MNHNY and CDR2 SVGAGI (reference sequence). For the CDR3, the DNA is TGTGCCAGCAGTTGGGGAGGCGAGCAGTACTTC. Residues: CASSWGGEQYF.

CDR3 nucleotide sequence: TGTGCCAGCAGCCCTCCCCTCCGACTAGCGGGTACCCTAGGGACCCAGTACTTC. As protein: CASSPPLRLAGTLGTQYF. The chain combines TRBV7-8 with TRBJ2-5; 10 bases fit TRBD2. The CDR3 runs 18 residues. Germline assignment: CDR1 SGHVS and CDR2 FQNEAQ. With V trimmed by 5 bases and J by 7 bases, 19 bases remained unmatched.

This chain joins TRBV6-5 and TRBJ2-7; D is perhaps TRBD2 (5 bases). This CDR3 comprises 13 residues. V was pared by 6 bases and J by 0 bases, with 9 bases between. Germline V CDR1 and CDR2: MNHEY, SVGAGI. CDR3 sequence (DNA): TGTGCCAGCAGGCCGGGGAGCTCCTACGAGCAGTACTTC. It encodes CASRPGSSYEQYF.

The chain couples TRBV28 to TRBJ2-5, with 7 bases that match TRBD2. There are 14 residues in the CDR3. Trimming took 2 bases from V and 0 from J; bases not matched to a gene: 0. Germline V gene data show CDR1 as MDHEN and CDR2 as SYDVKM. The CDR3 sequence is CASSLGGDQETQYF. CDR3 DNA: TGTGCCAGCAGTTTAGGGGGGGACCAAGAGACCCAGTACTTC.

The chain employs TRBV19 and TRBJ1-4; 9 bases are shared with TRBD1. The CDR3 is 15 amino acids. V gave up 3 bases and J gave up 5 bases; unmatched junction bases: 4. The V gene's germline CDR1 is LNHDA and CDR2 SQIVND (reference sequence). The CDR3 reads CASSIGDRDNEKLFF. The CDR3, as DNA: TGTGCCAGTAGTATCGGGGACAGGGACAATGAAAAACTGTTTTTT.